The rows below give T cell receptor beta chains drawn from one sample of a study of PD-1 blockade in classical Hodgkin lymphoma. Only in-frame clones appear in the TCRdb table, and some are missing; sequencing was by immunoSEQ multiplex PCR. The profile shows just over 9,500 clones, roughly four fifths of them singletons. Material: CD4+ T cells from blood, obtained before the fourth cycle of nivolumab. Source of these receptors: a human donor with classical Hodgkin lymphoma. Both conserved end residues are part of each CDR3. A D gene is named only where the DNA matches it firmly. Expanded clones get a size class; other rows say once, few or many, or leave the size out.

len: 14
j_gene: TRBJ1-2
abundance: .
d_gene: TRBD1
v_gene: TRBV4-3
CDR3aa: CASSQGTGGYGYTF
CDR3nt: TGCGCCAGCAGCCAAGGGACAGGGGGCTATGGCTACACCTTC

len: 14
j_gene: TRBJ1-1
abundance: .
d_gene: .
v_gene: TRBV6-6
CDR3aa: CASSRRQVNTEAFF
CDR3nt: TGTGCCAGCAGCCGGCGACAGGTGAACACTGAAGCTTTCTTT

len: 13
j_gene: TRBJ1-1
abundance: .
d_gene: .
v_gene: TRBV7-2
CDR3aa: CASSLGEGRGAFF
CDR3nt: TGTGCCAGCAGCTTGGGGGAGGGGAGGGGAGCTTTCTTT

len: 18
j_gene: TRBJ1-5
abundance: .
d_gene: TRBD1
v_gene: TRBV5-5
CDR3aa: CASSTWTGGEWGNQPQHF
CDR3nt: TGTGCCAGCAGCACCTGGACAGGGGGCGAGTGGGGCAATCAGCCCCAGCATTTT

len: 16
j_gene: TRBJ2-1
abundance: once
d_gene: TRBD2
v_gene: TRBV18
CDR3aa: CASSPPGLAGNNEQFF
CDR3nt: TGTGCCAGCTCACCACCAGGTCTAGCGGGGAACAATGAGCAGTTCTTC

len: 14
j_gene: TRBJ1-1
abundance: .
d_gene: TRBD1
v_gene: TRBV5-6
CDR3aa: CASSWGQLNTEAFF
CDR3nt: TGTGCCAGCAGCTGGGGACAGTTGAACACTGAAGCTTTCTTT

len: 15
j_gene: TRBJ2-1
abundance: .
d_gene: .
v_gene: TRBV27
CDR3aa: CASSLSRDTYNEQFF
CDR3nt: TGTGCCAGCAGTTTAAGCCGGGACACCTACAATGAGCAGTTCTTC

len: 14
j_gene: TRBJ1-5
abundance: .
d_gene: .
v_gene: TRBV28
CDR3aa: CASTPYGGGQPQHF
CDR3nt: TGTGCCAGCACACCATACGGGGGGGGTCAGCCCCAGCATTTT

len: 11
j_gene: TRBJ1-2
abundance: .
d_gene: .
v_gene: TRBV6-6
CDR3aa: CASSLNYGYTF
CDR3nt: TGTGCCAGCAGTTTGAACTATGGCTACACCTTC

len: 14
j_gene: TRBJ2-3
abundance: .
d_gene: .
v_gene: TRBV4-2
CDR3aa: CASSQGRGTDTQYF
CDR3nt: TGTGCCAGCAGCCAAGGTCGGGGCACAGATACGCAGTATTTT

len: 14
j_gene: TRBJ1-1
abundance: .
d_gene: .
v_gene: TRBV5-3
CDR3aa: CASSLRGLGTEAFF
CDR3nt: TGTGCCAGCAGCTTGAGGGGTTTGGGCACTGAAGCTTTCTTT

len: 12
j_gene: TRBJ2-5
abundance: .
d_gene: .
v_gene: TRBV15
CDR3aa: CATSRDVETQYF
CDR3nt: TGTGCCACCAGCAGAGACGTAGAGACCCAGTACTTC

len: 13
j_gene: TRBJ1-5
abundance: .
d_gene: .
v_gene: TRBV18
CDR3aa: CASSPDRNQPQHF
CDR3nt: TGTGCCAGCTCGCCGGACAGAAATCAGCCCCAGCATTTT

len: 13
j_gene: TRBJ2-2
abundance: .
d_gene: .
v_gene: TRBV11-2
CDR3aa: CASSVVLTGELFF
CDR3nt: TGTGCCAGCAGCGTTGTACTTACCGGGGAGCTGTTTTTT

len: 15
j_gene: TRBJ1-5
abundance: few
d_gene: .
v_gene: TRBV2
CDR3aa: CASSGRGGPNQPQHF
CDR3nt: TGTGCCAGCAGCGGCCGGGGGGGTCCCAATCAGCCCCAGCATTTT

len: 15
j_gene: TRBJ2-5
abundance: .
d_gene: .
v_gene: TRBV19
CDR3aa: CASSTKKTGQETQYF
CDR3nt: TGTGCCAGTAGTACAAAGAAGACGGGTCAAGAGACCCAGTACTTC

len: 12
j_gene: TRBJ1-3
abundance: .
d_gene: .
v_gene: TRBV11-2
CDR3aa: CASSLELNTIYF
CDR3nt: TGTGCCAGCAGCTTAGAATTGAACACCATATATTTT

len: 16
j_gene: TRBJ1-2
abundance: few
d_gene: .
v_gene: TRBV4-2
CDR3aa: CASSQDLGKRQKGYTF
CDR3nt: TGTGCCAGCAGCCAAGACCTAGGAAAGCGGCAGAAAGGCTACACCTTC

len: 13
j_gene: TRBJ1-2
abundance: .
d_gene: .
v_gene: TRBV28
CDR3aa: CASRTGSFYGYTF
CDR3nt: TGTGCCAGTAGAACAGGGTCTTTCTATGGCTACACCTTC

len: 14
j_gene: TRBJ1-3
abundance: few
d_gene: TRBD1
v_gene: TRBV10-3
CDR3aa: CAISQTGGGNTIYF
CDR3nt: TGTGCCATCAGCCAGACAGGGGGCGGAAACACCATATATTTT

len: 13
j_gene: TRBJ2-7
abundance: once
d_gene: .
v_gene: TRBV6-6
CDR3aa: CASSSDYSYEQYF
CDR3nt: TGTGCCAGCAGTTCCGACTACTCCTACGAGCAGTACTTC

len: 18
j_gene: TRBJ1-4
abundance: once
d_gene: .
v_gene: TRBV28
CDR3aa: CASSSVAQAGHTNEKLFF
CDR3nt: TGTGCCAGCAGTTCGGTGGCGCAGGCGGGCCATACTAATGAAAAACTGTTTTTT

len: 13
j_gene: TRBJ2-1
abundance: .
d_gene: .
v_gene: TRBV28
CDR3aa: CASSVGSGIEQFF
CDR3nt: TGTGCCAGCAGCGTAGGATCGGGGATTGAGCAGTTCTTC

len: 11
j_gene: TRBJ2-7
abundance: few
d_gene: .
v_gene: TRBV7-9
CDR3aa: CASSLSSQQYF
CDR3nt: TGTGCCAGCAGCCTCTCTTCCCAGCAGTACTTC

len: 17
j_gene: TRBJ2-5
abundance: .
d_gene: TRBD2
v_gene: TRBV11-2
CDR3aa: CASSLVRLRGAAGTQYF
CDR3nt: TGTGCCAGCAGCTTAGTGCGGTTGCGGGGGGCCGCGGGTACCCAGTACTTC

len: 13
j_gene: TRBJ2-1
abundance: .
d_gene: .
v_gene: TRBV19
CDR3aa: CASSSGAYNEQFF
CDR3nt: TGTGCCAGTAGTAGCGGGGCCTACAATGAGCAGTTCTTC

len: 16
j_gene: TRBJ1-6
abundance: few
d_gene: .
v_gene: TRBV5-1
CDR3aa: CASRVNAGSYNSPLHF
CDR3nt: TGCGCCAGCAGGGTCAACGCGGGCTCCTATAATTCACCCCTCCACTTT

len: 14
j_gene: TRBJ2-7
abundance: .
d_gene: .
v_gene: TRBV6-5
CDR3aa: CASGLTRVPREQYF
CDR3nt: TGTGCCAGCGGCCTTACCAGGGTGCCCCGCGAGCAGTACTTC

len: 14
j_gene: TRBJ1-5
abundance: .
d_gene: .
v_gene: TRBV7-9
CDR3aa: CASSLSRGGQPQHF
CDR3nt: TGTGCCAGCAGCTTAAGTAGGGGGGGCCAGCCCCAGCATTTT

len: 11
j_gene: TRBJ1-2
abundance: few
d_gene: .
v_gene: TRBV19
CDR3aa: CASSIEGSYTF
CDR3nt: TGTGCCAGTAGTATAGAAGGATCCTACACCTTC

len: 15
j_gene: TRBJ2-3
abundance: .
d_gene: TRBD2
v_gene: TRBV11-2
CDR3aa: CASSSGTINTDTQYF
CDR3nt: TGTGCCAGCAGCTCCGGGACTATCAACACAGATACGCAGTATTTT

len: 16
j_gene: TRBJ1-1
abundance: .
d_gene: .
v_gene: TRBV7-9
CDR3aa: CASSLIPTGPNTEAFF
CDR3nt: TGTGCCAGCAGCTTAATCCCCACAGGCCCTAACACTGAAGCTTTCTTT